The present entry profiles one T cell receptor beta chain with its context. Its antigen is not identified. The source of the sample is a study of cytomegalovirus exposure and HLA in healthy donors. Study-level results: With DRB1 most and HLA-C fewest, TCR association rates differed between HLA loci in a later analysis. In a later analysis, HLA-associated beta chains showed higher expansion and lower generation probabilities than comparable chains. The classifier reportedly diagnosed cytomegalovirus status with high sensitivity and specificity.

The CDR3 length is 14 residues. Unmatched junction bases numbered 12, after V lost 3 bases and J lost 9 bases. Looked up from germline, CDR1 is SGHRS and CDR2 is YFSETQ. The PCR used 60 Vbeta and 13 Jbeta primers. Sequencing used immunoSEQ multiplex PCR; TCRdb keeps in-frame clones, though not all of them. The table shows more than 95,000 clones, with more than 65% occurring only once. Sequencing used PBMCs. The source is a woman aged 60-75 years in good health and CMV-seropositive. The chain employs TRBV5-1 and TRBJ2-7; the match to TRBD1 covers 7 bases. The CDR3 nucleotides read TGCGCCAGCAGCTCGGGACAGTCTCCTAACCCGCAGTACTTC. Protein sequence: CASSSGQSPNPQYF. Full variable domain (outside the CDR3, taken from reference TRBV5-1 and TRBJ2-7): KAGVTQTPRYLIKTRGQQVTLSCSPISGHRSVSWYQQTPGQGLQFLFEYFSETQRNKGNFPGRFSGRQFSNSRSEMNVSTLELGDSALYLCASSSGQSPNPQYFGPGTRLTVT.